This T cell receptor (beta chain) was obtained from a study of blood T cells in healthy people across ages. For the study at large: About one barcoded beta molecule per two T cells came from capture by template switching.

Trimming stripped 5 bases from V and 2 bases from J, with 16 bases between. This CDR3 has 15 amino acids. The germline V gene has CDR1 SGHTA and CDR2 FQGNSA. Primers used in a second PCR of about 7 to 12 cycles were a sample-barcoded 5' primer and a J-beta primer mix. TCRdb re-derived calls from the 5' RACE reads in MiXCR, one entry per CDR3 protein. The data hold about 1.4 million distinct CDR3 sequences, with almost 60% observed a single time. Whole-study results and caveats: Lack of knowledge of donor CMV status possibly confounded expanded clonotype changes. Relative to aged donors, long-lived donors carried more naive CD4+ cells and displayed higher diversity.

Investigators took around 10 milliliters of peripheral blood from every donor. Regarding this clonotype: Its matching antigen is unknown.

The TCR comes from a man between 18 and 29 years old in good health. The chain combines TRBV7-2 with TRBJ2-7; D possibly matches TRBD1 or TRBD2 (5 bases each). The sample was blood. This CDR3 is CASSQTGRATYEQYF. DNA of the CDR3: TGTGCCAGCAGCCAGACGGGACGGGCCACCTACGAGCAGTACTTC.